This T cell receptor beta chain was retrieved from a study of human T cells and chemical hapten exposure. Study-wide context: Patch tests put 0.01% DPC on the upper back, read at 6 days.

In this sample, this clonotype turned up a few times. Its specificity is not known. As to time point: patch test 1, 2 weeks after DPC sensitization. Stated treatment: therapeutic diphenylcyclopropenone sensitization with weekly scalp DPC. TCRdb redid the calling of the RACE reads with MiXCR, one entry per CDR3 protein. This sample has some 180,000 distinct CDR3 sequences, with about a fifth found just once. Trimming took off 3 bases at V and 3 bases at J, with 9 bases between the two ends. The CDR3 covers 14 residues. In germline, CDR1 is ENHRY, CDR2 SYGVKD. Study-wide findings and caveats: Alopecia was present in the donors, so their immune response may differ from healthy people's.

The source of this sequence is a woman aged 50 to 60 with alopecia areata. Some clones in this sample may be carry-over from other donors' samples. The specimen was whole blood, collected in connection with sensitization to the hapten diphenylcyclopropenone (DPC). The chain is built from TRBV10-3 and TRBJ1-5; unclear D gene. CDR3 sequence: CAISEKLTNQPQHF. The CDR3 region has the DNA TGTGCCATCAGTGAAAAGCTGACCAATCAGCCCCAGCATTTT.